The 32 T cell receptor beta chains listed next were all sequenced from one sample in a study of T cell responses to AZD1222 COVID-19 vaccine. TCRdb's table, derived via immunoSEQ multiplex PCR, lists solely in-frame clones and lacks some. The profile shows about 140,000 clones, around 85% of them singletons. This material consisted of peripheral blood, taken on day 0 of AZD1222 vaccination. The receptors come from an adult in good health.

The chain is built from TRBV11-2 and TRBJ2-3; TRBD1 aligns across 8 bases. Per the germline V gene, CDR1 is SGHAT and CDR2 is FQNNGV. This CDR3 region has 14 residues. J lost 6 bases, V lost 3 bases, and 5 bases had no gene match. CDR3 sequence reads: CASSFAGGEDTQYF. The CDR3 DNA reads TGTGCCAGCAGCTTCGCAGGGGGCGAGGATACGCAGTATTTT.

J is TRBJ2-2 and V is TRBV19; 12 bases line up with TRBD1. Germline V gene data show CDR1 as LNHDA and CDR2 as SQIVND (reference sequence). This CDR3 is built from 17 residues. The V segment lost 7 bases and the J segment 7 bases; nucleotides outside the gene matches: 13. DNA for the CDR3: TGTGCCAGTATTAAGACCGGGACAGGGGGCTTAGGCGGGGAGCTGTTTTTT. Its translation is CASIKTGTGGLGGELFF.

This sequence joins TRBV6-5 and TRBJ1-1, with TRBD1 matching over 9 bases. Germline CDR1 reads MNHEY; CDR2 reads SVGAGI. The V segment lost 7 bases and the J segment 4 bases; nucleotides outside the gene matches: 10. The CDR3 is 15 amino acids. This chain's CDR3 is CASNRGRQGSTEAFF. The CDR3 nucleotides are TGTGCCAGCAACAGGGGGCGCCAAGGGAGCACTGAAGCTTTCTTT.

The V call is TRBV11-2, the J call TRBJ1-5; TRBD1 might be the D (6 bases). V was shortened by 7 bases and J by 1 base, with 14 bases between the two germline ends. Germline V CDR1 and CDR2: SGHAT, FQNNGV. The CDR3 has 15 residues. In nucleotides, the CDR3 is TGTGCCAGCATCCCGAGACAGGTAAGCAATCAGCCCCAGCATTTT. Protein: CASIPRQVSNQPQHF.

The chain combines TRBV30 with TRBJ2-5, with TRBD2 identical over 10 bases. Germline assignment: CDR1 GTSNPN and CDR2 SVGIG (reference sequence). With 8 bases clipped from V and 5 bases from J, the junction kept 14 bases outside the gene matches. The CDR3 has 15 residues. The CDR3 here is CAGGRSGGYRETQYF. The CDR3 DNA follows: TGTGCCGGGGGTCGTAGCGGGGGGTACCGGGAGACCCAGTACTTC.

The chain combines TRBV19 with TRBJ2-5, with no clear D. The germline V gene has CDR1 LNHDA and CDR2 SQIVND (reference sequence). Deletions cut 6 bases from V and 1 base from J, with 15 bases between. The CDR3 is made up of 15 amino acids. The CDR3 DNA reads TGTGCCAGTAGCTACCGGGTACAGCTCCAAGAGACCCAGTACTTC. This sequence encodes CASSYRVQLQETQYF.

The CDR3 is CASTIGTSGGARETQYF. The CDR3 DNA follows: TGCGCCAGCACCATAGGGACTAGCGGGGGGGCCCGGGAGACCCAGTACTTC. J is TRBJ2-5 and V is TRBV5-1; 16 bases line up with TRBD2. The V and J ends lost 6 bases and 5 bases, in that order; junction bases with no gene match: 10. This CDR3 region has 17 residues. The germline CDR1 and CDR2 sequences are SGHRS and YFSETQ.

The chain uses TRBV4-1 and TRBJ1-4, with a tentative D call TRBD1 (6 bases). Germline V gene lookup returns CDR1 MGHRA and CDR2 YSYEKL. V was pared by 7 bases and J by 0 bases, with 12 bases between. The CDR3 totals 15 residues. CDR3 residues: CASKGGHSTNEKLFF. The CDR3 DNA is TGCGCCAGCAAGGGGGGACATTCAACTAATGAAAAACTGTTTTTT.

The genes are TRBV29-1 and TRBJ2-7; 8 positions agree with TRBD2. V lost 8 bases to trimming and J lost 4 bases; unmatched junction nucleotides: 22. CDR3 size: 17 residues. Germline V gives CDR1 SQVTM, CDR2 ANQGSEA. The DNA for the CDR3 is TGCAGCCATAACAAAAAAACCCGGGGGGGCGGCGGGTACGAGCAGTACTTC. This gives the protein CSHNKKTRGGGGYEQYF.

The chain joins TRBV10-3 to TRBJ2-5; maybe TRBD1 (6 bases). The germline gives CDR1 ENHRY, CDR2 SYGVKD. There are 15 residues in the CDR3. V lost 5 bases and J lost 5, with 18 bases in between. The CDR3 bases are TGTGCCATCAGTTCACACAGGACAGAGGAGGAGACCCAGTACTTC. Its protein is CAISSHRTEEETQYF.

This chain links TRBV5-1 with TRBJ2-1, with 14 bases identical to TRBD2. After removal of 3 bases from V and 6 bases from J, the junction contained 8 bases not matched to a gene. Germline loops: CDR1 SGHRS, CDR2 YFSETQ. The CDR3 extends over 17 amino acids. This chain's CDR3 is CASSWGTSGGLTNEQFF. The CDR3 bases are TGCGCCAGCAGCTGGGGGACTAGCGGGGGCCTTACCAATGAGCAGTTCTTC.

The CDR3 reads CASSEMAGGPQETQYF. The CDR3 DNA sequence: TGTGCCAGCAGTGAAATGGCAGGTGGGCCCCAAGAGACCCAGTACTTC. V usage is TRBV6-1 and J usage is TRBJ2-5; D uncertain. CDR1 is MNHNS, CDR2 SASEGT, per germline. This CDR3 is built from 16 residues. V was pared by 2 bases and J by 1 base, with 14 bases between.

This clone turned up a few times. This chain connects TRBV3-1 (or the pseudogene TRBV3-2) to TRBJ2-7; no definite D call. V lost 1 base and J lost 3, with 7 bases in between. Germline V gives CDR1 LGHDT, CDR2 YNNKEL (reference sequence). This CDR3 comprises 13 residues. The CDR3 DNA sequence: TGTGCCAGCAGCCAAGGACTCATCTACGAGCAGTACTTC. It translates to CASSQGLIYEQYF.

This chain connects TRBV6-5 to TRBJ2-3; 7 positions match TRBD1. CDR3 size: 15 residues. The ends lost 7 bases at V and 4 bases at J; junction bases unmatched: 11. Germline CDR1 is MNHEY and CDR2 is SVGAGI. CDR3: CASIGPTTGADTQYF. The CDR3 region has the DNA TGTGCCAGCATCGGACCCACCACAGGGGCAGATACGCAGTATTTT.

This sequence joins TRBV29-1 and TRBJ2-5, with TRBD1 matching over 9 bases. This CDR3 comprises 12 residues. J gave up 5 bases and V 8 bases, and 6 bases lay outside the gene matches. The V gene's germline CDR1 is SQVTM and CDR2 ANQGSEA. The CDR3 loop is CSTQQGAETQYF. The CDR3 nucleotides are TGCAGCACCCAACAGGGGGCGGAGACCCAGTACTTC.

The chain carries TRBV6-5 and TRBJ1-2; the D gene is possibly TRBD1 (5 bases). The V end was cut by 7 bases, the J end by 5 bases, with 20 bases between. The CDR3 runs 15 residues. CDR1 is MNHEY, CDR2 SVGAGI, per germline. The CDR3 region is CASNPLGGGGYGYTF. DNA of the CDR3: TGTGCCAGCAATCCGCTCGGAGGCGGGGGGTATGGCTACACCTTC.

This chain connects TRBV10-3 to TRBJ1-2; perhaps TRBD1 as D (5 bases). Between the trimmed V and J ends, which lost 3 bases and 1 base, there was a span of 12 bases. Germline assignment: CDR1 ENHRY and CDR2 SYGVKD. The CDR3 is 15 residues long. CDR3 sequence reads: CAISDRDGFNYGYTF. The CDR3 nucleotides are TGTGCCATCAGTGATAGGGACGGATTTAACTATGGCTACACCTTC.

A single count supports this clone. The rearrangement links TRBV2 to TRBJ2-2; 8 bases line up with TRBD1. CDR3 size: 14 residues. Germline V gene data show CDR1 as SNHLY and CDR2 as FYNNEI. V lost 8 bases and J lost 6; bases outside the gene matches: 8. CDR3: CASDRGDWAGELFF. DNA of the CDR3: TGTGCCAGCGACAGGGGTGACTGGGCCGGGGAGCTGTTTTTT.

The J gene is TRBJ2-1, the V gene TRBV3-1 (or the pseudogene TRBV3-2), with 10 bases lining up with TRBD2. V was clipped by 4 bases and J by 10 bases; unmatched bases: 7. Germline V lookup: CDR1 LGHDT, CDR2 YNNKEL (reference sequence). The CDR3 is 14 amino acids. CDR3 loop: CASSLRAGGDEQFF. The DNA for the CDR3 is TGTGCCAGCAGCCTCCGAGCGGGAGGGGACGAGCAGTTCTTC.

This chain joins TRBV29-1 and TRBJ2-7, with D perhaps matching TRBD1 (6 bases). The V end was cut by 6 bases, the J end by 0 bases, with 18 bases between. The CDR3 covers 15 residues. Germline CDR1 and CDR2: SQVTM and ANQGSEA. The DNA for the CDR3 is TGCAGCGTCGTAATGAATGACAGGTTCTCCTACGAGCAGTACTTC. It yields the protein CSVVMNDRFSYEQYF.

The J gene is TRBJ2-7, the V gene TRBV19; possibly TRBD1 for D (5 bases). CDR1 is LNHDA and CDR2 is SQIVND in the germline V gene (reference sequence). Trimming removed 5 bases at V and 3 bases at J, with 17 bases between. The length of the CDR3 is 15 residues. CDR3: CASSSPWGGDYEQYF. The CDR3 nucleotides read TGTGCCAGTAGTTCACCATGGGGCGGAGACTACGAGCAGTACTTC.

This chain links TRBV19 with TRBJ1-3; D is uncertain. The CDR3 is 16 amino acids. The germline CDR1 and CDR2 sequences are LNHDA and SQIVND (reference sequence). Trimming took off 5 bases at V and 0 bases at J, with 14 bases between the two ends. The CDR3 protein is CASSATGERSGNTIYF. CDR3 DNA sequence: TGTGCCAGTAGTGCCACCGGGGAACGCTCTGGAAACACCATATATTTT.

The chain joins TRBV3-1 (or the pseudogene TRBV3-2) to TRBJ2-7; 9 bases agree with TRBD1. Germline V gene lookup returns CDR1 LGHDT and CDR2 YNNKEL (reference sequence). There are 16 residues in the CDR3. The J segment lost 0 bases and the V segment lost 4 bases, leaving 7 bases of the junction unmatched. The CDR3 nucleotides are TGTGCCAGCAGCCCCACTGGGACAGGGAACTCCTACGAGCAGTACTTC. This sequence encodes CASSPTGTGNSYEQYF.

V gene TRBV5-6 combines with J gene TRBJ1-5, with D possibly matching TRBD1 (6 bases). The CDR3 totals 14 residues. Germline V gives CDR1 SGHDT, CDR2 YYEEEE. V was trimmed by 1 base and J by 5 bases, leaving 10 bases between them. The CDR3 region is CASSLRGIHQPQHF. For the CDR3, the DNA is TGTGCCAGCAGCTTGAGGGGGATTCATCAGCCCCAGCATTTT.

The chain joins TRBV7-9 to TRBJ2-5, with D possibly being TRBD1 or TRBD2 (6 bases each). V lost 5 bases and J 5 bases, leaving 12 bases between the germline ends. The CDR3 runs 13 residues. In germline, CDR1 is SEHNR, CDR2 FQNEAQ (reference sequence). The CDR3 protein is CASSMRGAETQYF. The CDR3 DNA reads TGTGCCAGCAGCATGAGGGGGGCGGAGACCCAGTACTTC.

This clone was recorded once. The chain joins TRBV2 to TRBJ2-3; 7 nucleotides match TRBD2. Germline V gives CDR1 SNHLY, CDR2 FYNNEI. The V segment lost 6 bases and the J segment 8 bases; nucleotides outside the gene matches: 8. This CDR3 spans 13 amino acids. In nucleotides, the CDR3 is TGTGCCAGCAGCGCGGGGGTGGCAGCTACGCAGTATTTT. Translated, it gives CASSAGVAATQYF. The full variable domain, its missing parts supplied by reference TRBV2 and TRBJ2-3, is EPEVTQTPSHQVTQMGQEVILRCVPISNHLYFYWYRQILGQKVEFLVSFYNNEISEKSEIFDDQFSVERPDGSNFTLKIRSTKLEDSAMYFCASSAGVAATQYFGPGTRLTVL.

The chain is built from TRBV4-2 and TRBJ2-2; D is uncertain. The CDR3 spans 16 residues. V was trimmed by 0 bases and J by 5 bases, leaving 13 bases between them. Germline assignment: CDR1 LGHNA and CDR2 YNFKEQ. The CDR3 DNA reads TGTGCCAGCAGCCAAGAGGGTCGGATATCTACCGGGGAGCTGTTTTTT. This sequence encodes CASSQEGRISTGELFF.

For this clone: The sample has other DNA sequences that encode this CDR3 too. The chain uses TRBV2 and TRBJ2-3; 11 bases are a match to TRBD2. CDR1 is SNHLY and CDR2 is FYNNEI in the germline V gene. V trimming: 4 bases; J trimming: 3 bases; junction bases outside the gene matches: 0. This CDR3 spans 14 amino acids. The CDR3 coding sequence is TGTGCCAGCAGTGCTAGCGGGAGGACAGATACGCAGTATTTT. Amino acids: CASSASGRTDTQYF.

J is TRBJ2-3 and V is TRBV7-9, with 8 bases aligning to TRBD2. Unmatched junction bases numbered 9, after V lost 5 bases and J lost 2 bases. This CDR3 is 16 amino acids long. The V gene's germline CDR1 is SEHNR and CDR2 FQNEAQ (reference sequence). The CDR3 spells CASSKSGTRATDTQYF. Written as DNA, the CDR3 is TGTGCCAGCAGCAAATCCGGGACTAGAGCCACAGATACGCAGTATTTT.

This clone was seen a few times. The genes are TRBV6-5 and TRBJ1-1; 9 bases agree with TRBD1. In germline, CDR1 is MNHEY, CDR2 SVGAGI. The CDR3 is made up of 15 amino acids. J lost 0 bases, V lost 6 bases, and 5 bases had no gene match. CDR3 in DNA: TGTGCCAGCAGAAAGACAGGGGGGGTGAACACTGAAGCTTTCTTT. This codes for CASRKTGGVNTEAFF.

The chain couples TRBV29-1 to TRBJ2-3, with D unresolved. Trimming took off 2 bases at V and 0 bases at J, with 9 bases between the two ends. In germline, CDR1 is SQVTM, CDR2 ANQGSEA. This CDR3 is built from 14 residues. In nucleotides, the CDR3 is TGCAGCGTTGAACGATTCACTAGCACAGATACGCAGTATTTT. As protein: CSVERFTSTDTQYF.

For the CDR3, the DNA is TGTGCCAGCAGTAGCGGGGCTGACTATTCACCCCTCCACTTT. It encodes CASSSGADYSPLHF. V gene TRBV28 combines with J gene TRBJ1-6; perhaps TRBD1 as D (5 bases). Trimming stripped 5 bases from V and 8 bases from J, with 13 bases between. CDR1 is MDHEN, CDR2 SYDVKM, per germline. The length of the CDR3 is 14 residues.